The sample holds a few counts of the clone carrying this T cell receptor beta chain. Its antigen is not known. V was clipped by 0 bases and J by 5 bases; unmatched bases: 3. The CDR3 length is 15 residues. Germline V gene data show CDR1 as MGHRA and CDR2 as YSYEKL. This specimen belongs to a study of beta chain features in type 1 diabetes. Findings and limits, study-wide: Insertion counts at VDJ junctions were lower in type 1 diabetes patients, who also showed more deletions there. PCR might show a preference for shorter templates, equally across patients and controls. It was not settled here whether HLA type affects TCRB rearrangement.

Isolated RNA was reverse transcribed in full, so expressed TCRB transcripts were sequenced. Clones were read by immunoSEQ multiplex PCR, and TCRdb kept only the in-frame ones, dropping some. The sample comprises some 400,000 clones, over 12% of which are singletons, and roughly 0.019% rests with the top ten. CD45RO/CCR7/CD25/CD127/CD95/CD27 sorting isolated CD4+ naive, central memory, regulatory and stem cell-like memory cells. Sequencing input: naive CD4+ T cells from blood. This TCR derives from a woman under 30 in good health. The chain combines TRBV4-1 with TRBJ2-1; TRBD2 agrees at 8 bases. The DNA of the CDR3 is TGCGCCAGCAGCCAAGAGATAGCGGGAAACAATGAGCAGTTCTTC. This encodes CASSQEIAGNNEQFF.